This T cell receptor (beta chain) was observed in a study of control samples from healthy donors and cancer patients. TCRdb's copy holds only in-frame clones and misses some; the assay was immunoSEQ multiplex PCR. In the table there are around 130,000 clones, 75% to 95% of which are singletons. This CDR3 is built from 14 residues. Germline loops: CDR1 SGHTS, CDR2 YDEGEE. V dropped 4 bases and J dropped 1 base, with 11 bases sitting between them. The source material was blood. The sequence came from a man younger than 35 in good health. The chain has TRBV5-8 and TRBJ1-2, with a tentative D call TRBD1 (5 bases). The CDR3 region is CASSGAGSNYGYTF. The CDR3 region has the DNA TGTGCCAGCAGCGGGGCAGGCAGTAACTATGGCTACACCTTC.